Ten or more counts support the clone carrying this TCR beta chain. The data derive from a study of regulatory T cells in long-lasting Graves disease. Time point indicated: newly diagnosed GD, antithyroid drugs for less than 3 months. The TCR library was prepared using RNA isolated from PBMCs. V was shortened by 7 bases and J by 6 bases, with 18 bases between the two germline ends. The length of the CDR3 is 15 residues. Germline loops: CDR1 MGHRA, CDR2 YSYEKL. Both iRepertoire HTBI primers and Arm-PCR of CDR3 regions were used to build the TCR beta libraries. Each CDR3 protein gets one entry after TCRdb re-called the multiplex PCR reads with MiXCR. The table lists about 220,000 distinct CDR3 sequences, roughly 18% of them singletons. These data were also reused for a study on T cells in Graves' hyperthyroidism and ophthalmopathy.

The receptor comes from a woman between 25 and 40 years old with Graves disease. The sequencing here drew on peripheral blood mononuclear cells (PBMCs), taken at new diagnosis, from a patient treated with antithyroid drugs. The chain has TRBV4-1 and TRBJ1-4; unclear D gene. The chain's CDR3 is CASTPHELGDEKLFF. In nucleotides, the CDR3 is TGCGCCAGCACCCCCCATGAGCTCGGGGATGAAAAACTGTTTTTT.